This T cell receptor (beta chain) came from a study of blood T cells in healthy people across ages. Study overall: About one barcoded beta molecule per two T cells was captured by template switching.

Through a sample-barcoded 5' primer and a J-beta primer mix, a second PCR was run for about 6 to 11 cycles. MiXCR, run by TCRdb on the 5' RACE reads, gives a single entry per CDR3 protein. The sample carries some 750,000 distinct CDR3 sequences, 20% to 25% recorded once. Healthy Caucasian individuals from Russia aged about 6 to 95 served as donors. The V and J ends lost 0 bases and 12 bases respectively, with 12 bases between them. Germline values: CDR1 SGHDN, CDR2 FVKESK. This CDR3 comprises 13 residues. This clonotype was seen a few times. This chain connects TRBV14 to TRBJ1-5, with D unclear. Sequencing was performed on blood. The TCR was taken from a man between 70 and 80 years old in good health. The DNA for the CDR3 is TGTGCCAGCAGCCAAGATAGGGCGCAGGTCCAGCATTTT. It specifies CASSQDRAQVQHF.